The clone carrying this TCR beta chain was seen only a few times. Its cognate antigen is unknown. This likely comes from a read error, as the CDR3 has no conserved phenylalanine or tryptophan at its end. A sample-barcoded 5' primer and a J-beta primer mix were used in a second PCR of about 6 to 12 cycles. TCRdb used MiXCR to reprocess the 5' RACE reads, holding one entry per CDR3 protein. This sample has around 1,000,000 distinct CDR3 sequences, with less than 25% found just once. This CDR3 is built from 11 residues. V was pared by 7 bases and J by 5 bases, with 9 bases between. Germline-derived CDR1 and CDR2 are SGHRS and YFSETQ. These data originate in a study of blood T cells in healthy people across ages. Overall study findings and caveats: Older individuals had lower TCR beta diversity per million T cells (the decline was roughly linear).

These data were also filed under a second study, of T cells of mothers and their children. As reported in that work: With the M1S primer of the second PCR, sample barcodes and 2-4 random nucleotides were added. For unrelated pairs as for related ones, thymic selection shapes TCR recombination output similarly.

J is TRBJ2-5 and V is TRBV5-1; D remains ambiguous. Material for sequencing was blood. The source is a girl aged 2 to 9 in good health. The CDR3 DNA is TGCGCCAGCTCCCTGTCGGAGACCCAGTACCTC. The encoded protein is CASSLSETQYL.